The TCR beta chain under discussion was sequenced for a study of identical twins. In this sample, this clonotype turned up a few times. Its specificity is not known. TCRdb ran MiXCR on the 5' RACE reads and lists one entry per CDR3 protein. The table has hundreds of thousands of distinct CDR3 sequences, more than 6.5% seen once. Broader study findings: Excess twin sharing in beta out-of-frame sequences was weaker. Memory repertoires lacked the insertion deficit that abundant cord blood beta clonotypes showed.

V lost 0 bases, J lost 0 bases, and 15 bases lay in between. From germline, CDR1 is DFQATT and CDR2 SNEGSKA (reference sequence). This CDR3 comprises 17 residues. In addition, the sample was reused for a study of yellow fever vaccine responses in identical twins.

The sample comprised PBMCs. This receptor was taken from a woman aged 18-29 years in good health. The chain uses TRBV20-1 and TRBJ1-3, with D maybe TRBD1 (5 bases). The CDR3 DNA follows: TGCAGTGCTAGAGATCCCCGGGGGAGAACCTCTGGAAACACCATATATTTT. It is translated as CSARDPRGRTSGNTIYF.